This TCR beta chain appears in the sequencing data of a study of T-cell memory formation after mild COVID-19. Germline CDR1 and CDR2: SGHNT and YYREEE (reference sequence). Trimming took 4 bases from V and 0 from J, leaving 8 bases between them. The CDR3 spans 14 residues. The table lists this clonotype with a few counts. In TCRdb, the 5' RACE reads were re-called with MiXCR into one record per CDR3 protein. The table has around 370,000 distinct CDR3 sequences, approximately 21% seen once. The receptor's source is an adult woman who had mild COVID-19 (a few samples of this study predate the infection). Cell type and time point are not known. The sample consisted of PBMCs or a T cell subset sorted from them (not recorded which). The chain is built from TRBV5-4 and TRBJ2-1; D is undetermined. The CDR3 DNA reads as TGTGCCAGCAGCCAGAAGGGCTCCTACAATGAGCAGTTCTTC. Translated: CASSQKGSYNEQFF.